This note documents a single T cell receptor (beta chain) sequence. What it binds is not known. The data derive from a study of graft-versus-host responses after intestinal transplantation. Across the study: Isolated intestinal, liver-intestinal, or multivisceral transplants had been given to the recipients. Once they had received anti-thymocyte globulin induction, all recipients took tacrolimus and steroids for two to three years.

From germline, CDR1 is SEHNR and CDR2 FQNEAQ (reference sequence). V was pared by 7 bases and J by 3 bases, with 3 bases of the junction left unmatched. This CDR3 region has 13 residues. Points from the study as a whole: Graft-versus-host to host-versus-graft clonal ratios in allografts were high in patients with graft-donor T cell macrochimerism. In recipient marrow, GvH clones were found, and some appeared first in ileum or blood.

The data were produced by immunoSEQ multiplex PCR, yet TCRdb's version contains in-frame clones alone and is incomplete. The sample lists 80,000 to 100,000 clones; about nine tenths were seen once. This chain uses TRBV7-9 with TRBJ2-5; the match to TRBD2 covers 9 bases. This material consisted of unstimulated CD8+ T cells sorted from spleen or lymph node cells, taken before transplant. The source of this sequence is a human donor who was the organ donor for an intestinal transplant. The CDR3 protein is CASTASGEETQYF. The CDR3 bases are TGTGCCAGCACCGCTAGCGGGGAAGAGACCCAGTACTTC.